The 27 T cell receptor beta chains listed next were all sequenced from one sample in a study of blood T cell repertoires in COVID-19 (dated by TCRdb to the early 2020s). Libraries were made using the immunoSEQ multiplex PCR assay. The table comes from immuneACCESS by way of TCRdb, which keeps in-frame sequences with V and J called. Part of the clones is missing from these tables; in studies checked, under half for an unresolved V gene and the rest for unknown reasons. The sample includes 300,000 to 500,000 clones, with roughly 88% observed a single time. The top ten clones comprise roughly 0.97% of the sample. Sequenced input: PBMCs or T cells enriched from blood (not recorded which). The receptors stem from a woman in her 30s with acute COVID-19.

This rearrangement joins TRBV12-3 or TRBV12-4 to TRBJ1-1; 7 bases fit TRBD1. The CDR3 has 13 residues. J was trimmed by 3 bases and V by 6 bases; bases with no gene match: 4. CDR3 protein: CASRATGDTEAFF. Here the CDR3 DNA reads TGTGCCAGCAGAGCTACAGGGGACACTGAAGCTTTCTTT.

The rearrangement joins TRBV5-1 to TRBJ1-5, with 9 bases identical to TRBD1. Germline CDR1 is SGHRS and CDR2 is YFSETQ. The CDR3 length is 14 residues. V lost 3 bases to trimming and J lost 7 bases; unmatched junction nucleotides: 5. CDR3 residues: CASSSGQGSQPQHF. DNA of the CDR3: TGCGCCAGCAGCTCGGGACAGGGAAGCCAGCCCCAGCATTTT.

The CDR3 DNA sequence: TGTGCCAGCAGTTGGGACAGGGGGAGCAATCAGCCCCAGCATTTT. Its translation is CASSWDRGSNQPQHF. The chain combines TRBV2 with TRBJ1-5; TRBD1 matches at 11 bases. J lost 1 base, V lost 5 bases, and 1 base had no gene match. Germline loops: CDR1 SNHLY, CDR2 FYNNEI. This CDR3 comprises 15 residues. Full variable domain (outside the CDR3, taken from reference TRBV2 and TRBJ1-5): EPEVTQTPSHQVTQMGQEVILRCVPISNHLYFYWYRQILGQKVEFLVSFYNNEISEKSEIFDDQFSVERPDGSNFTLKIRSTKLEDSAMYFCASSWDRGSNQPQHFGDGTRLSIL.

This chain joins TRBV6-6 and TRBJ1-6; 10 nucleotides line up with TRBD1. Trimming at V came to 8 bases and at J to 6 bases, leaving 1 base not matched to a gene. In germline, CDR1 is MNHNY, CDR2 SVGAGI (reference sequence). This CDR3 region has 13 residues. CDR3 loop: CASRTGGNSPLHF. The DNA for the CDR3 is TGTGCCAGCCGGACAGGGGGTAATTCACCCCTCCACTTT.

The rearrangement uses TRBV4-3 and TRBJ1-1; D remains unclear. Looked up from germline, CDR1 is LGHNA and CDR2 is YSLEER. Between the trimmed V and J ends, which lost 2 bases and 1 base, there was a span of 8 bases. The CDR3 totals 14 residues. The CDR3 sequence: CASSQTTENTEAFF. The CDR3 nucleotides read TGCGCCAGCAGCCAAACAACAGAGAACACTGAAGCTTTCTTT.

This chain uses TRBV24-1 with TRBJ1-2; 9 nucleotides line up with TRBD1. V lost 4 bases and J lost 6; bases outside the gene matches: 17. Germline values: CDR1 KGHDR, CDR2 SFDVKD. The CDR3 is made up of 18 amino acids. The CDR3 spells CATSDRTGTGRVWDGYTF. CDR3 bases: TGTGCCACCAGTGACCGAACCGGGACAGGGCGGGTTTGGGATGGCTACACCTTC.

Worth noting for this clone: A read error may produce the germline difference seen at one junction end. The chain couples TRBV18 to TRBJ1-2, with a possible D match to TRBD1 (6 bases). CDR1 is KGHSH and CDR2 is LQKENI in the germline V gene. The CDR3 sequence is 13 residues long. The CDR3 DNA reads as TGTGCCAGCTCACCACTTGAACGACGGACAGCCATCTTC. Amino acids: CASSPLERRTAIF.

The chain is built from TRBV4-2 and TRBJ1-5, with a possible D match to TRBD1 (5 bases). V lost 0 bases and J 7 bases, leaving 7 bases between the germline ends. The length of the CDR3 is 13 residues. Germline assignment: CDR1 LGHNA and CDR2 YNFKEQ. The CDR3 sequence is CASSQERGQPQHF. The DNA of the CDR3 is TGTGCCAGCAGCCAAGAACGGGGGCAGCCCCAGCATTTT.

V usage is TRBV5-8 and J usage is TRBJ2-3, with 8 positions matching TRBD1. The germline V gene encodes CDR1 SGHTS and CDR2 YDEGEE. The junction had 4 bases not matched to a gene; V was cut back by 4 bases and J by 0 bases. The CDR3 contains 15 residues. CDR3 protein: CASSKGQVSTDTQYF. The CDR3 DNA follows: TGTGCCAGCAGCAAGGGACAGGTTAGCACAGATACGCAGTATTTT.

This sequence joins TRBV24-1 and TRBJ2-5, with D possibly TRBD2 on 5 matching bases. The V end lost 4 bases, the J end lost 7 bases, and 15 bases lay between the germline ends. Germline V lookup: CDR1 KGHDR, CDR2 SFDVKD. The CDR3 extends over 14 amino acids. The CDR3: CATSEPVGAGTQYF. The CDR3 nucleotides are TGTGCCACCAGTGAGCCAGTTGGCGCGGGGACCCAGTACTTC.

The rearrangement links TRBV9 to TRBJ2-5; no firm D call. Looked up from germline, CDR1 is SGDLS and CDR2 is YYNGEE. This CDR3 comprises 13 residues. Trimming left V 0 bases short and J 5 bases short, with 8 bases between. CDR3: CASSVGSSETQYF. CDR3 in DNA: TGTGCCAGCAGCGTAGGAAGTAGCGAGACCCAGTACTTC.

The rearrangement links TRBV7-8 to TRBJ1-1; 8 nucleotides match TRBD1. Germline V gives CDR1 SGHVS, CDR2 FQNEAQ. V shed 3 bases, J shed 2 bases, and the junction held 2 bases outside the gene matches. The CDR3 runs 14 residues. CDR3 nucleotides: TGTGCCAGCAGCTTGGGACAGGTAAACACTGAAGCTTTCTTT. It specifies CASSLGQVNTEAFF.

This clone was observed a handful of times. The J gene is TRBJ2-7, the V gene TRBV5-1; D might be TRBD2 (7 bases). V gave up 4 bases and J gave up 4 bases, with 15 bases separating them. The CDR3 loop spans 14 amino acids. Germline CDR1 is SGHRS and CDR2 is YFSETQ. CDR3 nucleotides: TGCGCCAGCAGCATTCCGGGGGGCAGGTACGAGCAGTACTTC. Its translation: CASSIPGGRYEQYF.

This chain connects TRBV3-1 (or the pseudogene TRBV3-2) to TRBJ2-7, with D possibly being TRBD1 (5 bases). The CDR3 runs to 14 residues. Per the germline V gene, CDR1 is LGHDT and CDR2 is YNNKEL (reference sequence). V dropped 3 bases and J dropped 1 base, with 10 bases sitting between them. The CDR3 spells CASSQKTVSYEQYF. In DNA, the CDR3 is TGTGCCAGCAGCCAGAAGACAGTTTCCTACGAGCAGTACTTC.

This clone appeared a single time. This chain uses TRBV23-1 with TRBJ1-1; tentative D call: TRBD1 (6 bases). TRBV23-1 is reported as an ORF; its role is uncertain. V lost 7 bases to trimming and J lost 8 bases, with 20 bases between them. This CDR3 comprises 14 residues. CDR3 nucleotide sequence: TGCGCCAGCACCCCCGGACCCGGGGGGGCCGAAGCTTTCTTT. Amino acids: CASTPGPGGAEAFF.

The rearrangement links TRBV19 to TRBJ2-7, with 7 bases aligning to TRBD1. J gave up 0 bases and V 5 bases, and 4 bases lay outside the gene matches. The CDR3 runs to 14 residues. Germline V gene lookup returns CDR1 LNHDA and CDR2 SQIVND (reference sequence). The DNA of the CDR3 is TGTGCCAGTAGTCGACAGGGAGTCTCCTACGAGCAGTACTTC. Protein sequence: CASSRQGVSYEQYF. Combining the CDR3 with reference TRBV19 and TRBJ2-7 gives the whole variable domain DGGITQSPKYLFRKEGQNVTLSCEQNLNHDAMYWYRQDPGQGLRLIYYSQIVNDFQKGDIAEGYSVSREKKESFPLTVTSAQKNPTAFYLCASSRQGVSYEQYFGPGTRLTVT.

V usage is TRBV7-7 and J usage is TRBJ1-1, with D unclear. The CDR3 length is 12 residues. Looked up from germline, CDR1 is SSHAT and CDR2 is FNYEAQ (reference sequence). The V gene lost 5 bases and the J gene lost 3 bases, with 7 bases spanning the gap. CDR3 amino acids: CASSPLHTEAFF. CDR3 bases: TGTGCCAGCAGCCCACTTCACACTGAAGCTTTCTTT.

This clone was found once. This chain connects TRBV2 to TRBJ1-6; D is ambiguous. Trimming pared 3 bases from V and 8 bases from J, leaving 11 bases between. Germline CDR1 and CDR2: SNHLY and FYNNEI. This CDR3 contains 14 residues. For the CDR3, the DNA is TGTGCCAGCAGTGAGGGGAGGGTGTATTCACCCCTCCACTTT. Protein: CASSEGRVYSPLHF.

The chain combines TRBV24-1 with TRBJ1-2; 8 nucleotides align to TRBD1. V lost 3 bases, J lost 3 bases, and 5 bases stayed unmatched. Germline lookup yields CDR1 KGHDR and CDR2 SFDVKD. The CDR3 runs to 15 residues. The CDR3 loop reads CATSDTGQGHYGYTF. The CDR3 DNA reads TGTGCCACCAGTGATACAGGACAGGGTCACTATGGCTACACCTTC.

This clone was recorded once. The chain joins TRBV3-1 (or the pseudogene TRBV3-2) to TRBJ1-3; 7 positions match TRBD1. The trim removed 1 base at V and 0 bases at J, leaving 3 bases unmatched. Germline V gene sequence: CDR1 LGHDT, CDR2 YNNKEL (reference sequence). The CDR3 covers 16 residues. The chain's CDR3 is CASSQGQGFSGNTIYF. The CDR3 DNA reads TGTGCCAGCAGCCAAGGACAGGGCTTCTCTGGAAACACCATATATTTT.

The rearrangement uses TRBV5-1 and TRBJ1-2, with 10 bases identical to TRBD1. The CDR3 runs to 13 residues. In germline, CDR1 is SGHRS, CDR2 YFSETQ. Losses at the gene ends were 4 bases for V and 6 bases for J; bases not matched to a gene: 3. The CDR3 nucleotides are TGCGCCAGCAGCCCGACAGGGGGCGATGGCTACACCTTC. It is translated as CASSPTGGDGYTF.

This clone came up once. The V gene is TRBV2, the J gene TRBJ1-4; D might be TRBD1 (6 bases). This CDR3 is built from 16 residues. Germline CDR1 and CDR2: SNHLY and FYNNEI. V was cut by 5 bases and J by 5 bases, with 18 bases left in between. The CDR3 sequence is CASSLDGGAANEKLFF. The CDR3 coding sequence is TGTGCCAGCAGTCTCGACGGGGGGGCCGCCAATGAAAAACTGTTTTTT.

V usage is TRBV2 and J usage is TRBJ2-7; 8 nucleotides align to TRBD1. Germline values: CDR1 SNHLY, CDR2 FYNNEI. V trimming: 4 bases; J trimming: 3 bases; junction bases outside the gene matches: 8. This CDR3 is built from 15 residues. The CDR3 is CASSADRETYYEQYF. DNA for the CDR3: TGTGCCAGCAGTGCGGACAGGGAGACCTACTACGAGCAGTACTTC.

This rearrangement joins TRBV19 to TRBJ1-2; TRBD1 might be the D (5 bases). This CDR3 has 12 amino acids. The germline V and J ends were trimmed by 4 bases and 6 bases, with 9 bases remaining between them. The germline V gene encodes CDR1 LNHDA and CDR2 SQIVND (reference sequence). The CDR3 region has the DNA TGTGCCAGTAGTAACCTCAGGGATGGCTACACCTTC. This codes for CASSNLRDGYTF.

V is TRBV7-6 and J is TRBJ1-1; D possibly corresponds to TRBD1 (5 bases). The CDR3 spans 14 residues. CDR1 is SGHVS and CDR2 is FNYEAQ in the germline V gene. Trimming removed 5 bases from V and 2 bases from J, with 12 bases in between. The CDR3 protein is CASSRREVNTEAFF. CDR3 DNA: TGTGCCAGCAGCCGCAGGGAAGTCAACACTGAAGCTTTCTTT.

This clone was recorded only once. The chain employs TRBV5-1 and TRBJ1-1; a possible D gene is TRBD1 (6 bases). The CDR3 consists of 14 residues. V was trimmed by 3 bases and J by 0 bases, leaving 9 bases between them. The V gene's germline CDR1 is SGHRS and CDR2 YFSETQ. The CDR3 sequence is CASSSGELNTEAFF. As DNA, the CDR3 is TGCGCCAGCAGCTCAGGGGAGCTGAACACTGAAGCTTTCTTT.

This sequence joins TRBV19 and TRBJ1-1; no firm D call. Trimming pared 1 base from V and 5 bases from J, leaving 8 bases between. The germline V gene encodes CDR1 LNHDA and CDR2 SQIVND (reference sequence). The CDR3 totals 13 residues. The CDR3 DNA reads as TGTGCCAGTAGTATAGGGCACGGGACTGAAGCTTTCTTT. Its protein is CASSIGHGTEAFF.